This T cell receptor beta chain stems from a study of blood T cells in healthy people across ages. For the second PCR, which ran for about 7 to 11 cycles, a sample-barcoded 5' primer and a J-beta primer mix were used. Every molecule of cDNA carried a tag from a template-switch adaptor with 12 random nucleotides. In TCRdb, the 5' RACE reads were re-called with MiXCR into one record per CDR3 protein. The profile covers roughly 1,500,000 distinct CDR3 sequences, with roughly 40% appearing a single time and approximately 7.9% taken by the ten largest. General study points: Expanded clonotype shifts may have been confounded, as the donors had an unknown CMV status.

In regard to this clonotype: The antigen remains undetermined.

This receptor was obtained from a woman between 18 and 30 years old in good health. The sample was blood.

DNA of the CDR3: TGCAGTGCTAGAGATTCGGCGGGGTTGAGCGATACGCAGTATTTT. This codes for CSARDSAGLSDTQYF. This chain uses TRBV20-1 with TRBJ2-3, with D possibly TRBD2 on 6 matching bases. CDR1 is DFQATT and CDR2 is SNEGSKA in the germline V gene (reference sequence). The CDR3 covers 15 residues. V lost 0 bases and J lost 6, with 16 bases in between.